A single TCR beta chain is shown here with its context. Its antigen is not identified. Between the trimmed V and J ends, which lost 4 bases and 2 bases, there was a span of 13 bases. The CDR3 is made up of 14 amino acids. Germline V gene data show CDR1 as SGDLS and CDR2 as YYNGEE. The data are from a study of shared clonotypes between healthy human individuals. Naive CD8 cells lacked CD45RO and underwent positive selection for CCR7, leaving out terminally differentiated effector memory CD45RA+ cells. Study conclusions and caveats: Estimated richness was generally greater in naive than memory subsets. With several donors compared, 4.5% to 6.5% of naive CD4 clonotypes were shared.

TCRdb's table, derived via immunoSEQ multiplex PCR, lists solely in-frame clones and lacks some. Among some 2.1 million clones listed, 85% to 95% were seen once. The TCR comes from a man aged 18 to 29 in good health. This chain uses TRBV9 with TRBJ2-7; tentatively, D is TRBD1 (5 bases). Sequencing used naive CD8+ T cells sorted from blood. The CDR3 nucleotides are TGTGCCAGCAGCCCTACGACAGCCGCCTACGAGCAGTACTTC. It is translated as CASSPTTAAYEQYF.